The clone carrying this T cell receptor beta chain has just a few counts. The antigen remains undetermined. TCRdb redid the calling of the 5' RACE reads with MiXCR, one entry per CDR3 protein. The sample includes about 490,000 distinct CDR3 sequences, roughly 15% of them seen just once. CDR3 length: 13 amino acids. V lost 5 bases and J lost 8; bases outside the gene matches: 7. CDR1 is SGHRS and CDR2 is YFSETQ in the germline V gene. The sample originates from a study of identical twins. Overall study findings and caveats: Analyses of zero insertions could, in part, be confounded by invariant MAIT and iNKT cells. Conclusions rested on cross-sectional statistics rather than following the same donors.

Separately, the same data were catalogued under a study of yellow fever vaccine responses in identical twins.

The receptor was isolated from a woman younger than 35 in good health. Sequencing input: CD4+ T cells sorted from blood. The V and J genes are TRBV5-1 and TRBJ2-1; 7 bases line up with TRBD2. The CDR3 sequence: CASRRRGDDEQFF. The CDR3 nucleotides read TGCGCCAGCAGGAGACGGGGGGACGATGAGCAGTTCTTC.